The 6 T cell receptor beta chains given below trace back to one sample, sequenced in a study of shared clonotypes between healthy human individuals. The assay was immunoSEQ multiplex PCR, and TCRdb's table has in-frame clones only and misses some. The repertoire holds roughly 2,300,000 clones, with just under 95% as singletons. The sample consisted of naive CD4+ T cells from PBMCs. Documented subset: CD45RA+ positively selected. The receptors were gathered from a man between 18 and 29 years old in good health. Some clones in this sample may be carry-over from other donors' samples.

The chain employs TRBV2 and TRBJ2-7; TRBD1 is a possible D gene (6 bases). Germline assignment: CDR1 SNHLY and CDR2 FYNNEI. This CDR3 region has 14 residues. V was clipped by 4 bases and J by 3 bases, with 13 bases between them. The CDR3 nucleotides read TGTGCCAGCAGTGTCCAGGACAGTCTCTACGAGCAGTACTTC. Translating it yields CASSVQDSLYEQYF.

The rearrangement links TRBV4-1 to TRBJ2-3; D gene uncertain. Per the germline V gene, CDR1 is MGHRA and CDR2 is YSYEKL. V lost 6 bases to trimming and J lost 2 bases, with 15 bases between them. The CDR3 spans 15 residues. The CDR3 is CASSLSGLHTDTQYF. CDR3 nucleotide sequence: TGCGCCAGCAGTCTGAGTGGCCTACACACAGATACGCAGTATTTT.

The chain uses TRBV4-2 and TRBJ1-1; the match to TRBD1 covers 9 bases. With 3 bases clipped from V and 5 bases from J, the junction kept 10 bases outside the gene matches. Per germline, CDR1 LGHNA and CDR2 YNFKEQ. The CDR3 runs 16 residues. The CDR3 protein is CASSQGGQGGWTEAFF. CDR3 nucleotide sequence: TGTGCCAGCAGCCAGGGGGGACAGGGAGGTTGGACTGAAGCTTTCTTT.

Concerning this clone itself: This sample includes further DNA sequences coding for the same CDR3. The chain uses TRBV5-5 and TRBJ1-2, with a tentative D call TRBD1 (5 bases). V was trimmed by 2 bases and J by 1 base, leaving 9 bases between them. The CDR3 loop spans 14 amino acids. Per the germline V gene, CDR1 is SGHKS and CDR2 is YYEKEE (reference sequence). CDR3 loop: CASSFGTLNYGYTF. CDR3 DNA sequence: TGTGCCAGCAGCTTCGGGACCCTTAACTATGGCTACACCTTC.

The chain links TRBV28 to TRBJ2-1; 8 bases map to TRBD1. CDR3 length: 16 amino acids. V shed 1 base, J shed 4 bases, and the junction held 6 bases outside the gene matches. Per the germline V gene, CDR1 is MDHEN and CDR2 is SYDVKM. The CDR3 loop reads CASSLSGQGRYNEQFF. The CDR3 DNA sequence: TGTGCCAGCAGTTTATCTGGACAGGGAAGATACAATGAGCAGTTCTTC.

This rearrangement joins TRBV5-1 to TRBJ1-2; no reliable D call. The CDR3 runs to 15 residues. Germline V gene data show CDR1 as SGHRS and CDR2 as YFSETQ. Deletions cut 4 bases from V and 5 bases from J, with 18 bases between. The CDR3, as DNA: TGCGCCAGCAGCACTGGGGTGACGACACCTTATGGCTACACCTTC. The encoded protein is CASSTGVTTPYGYTF.